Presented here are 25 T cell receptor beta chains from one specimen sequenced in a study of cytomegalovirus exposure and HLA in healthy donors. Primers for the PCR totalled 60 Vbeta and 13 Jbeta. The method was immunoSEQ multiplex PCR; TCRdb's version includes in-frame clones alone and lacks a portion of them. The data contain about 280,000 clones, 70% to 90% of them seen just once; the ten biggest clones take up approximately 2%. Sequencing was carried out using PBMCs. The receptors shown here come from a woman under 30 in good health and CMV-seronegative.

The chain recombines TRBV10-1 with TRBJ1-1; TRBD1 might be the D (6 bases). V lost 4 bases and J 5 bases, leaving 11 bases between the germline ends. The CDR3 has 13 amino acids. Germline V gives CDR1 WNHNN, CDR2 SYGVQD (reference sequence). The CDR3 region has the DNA TGCGCCAGCAGTGGTGGGGGCCGGACTGAAGCTTTCTTT. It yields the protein CASSGGGRTEAFF.

DNA for the CDR3: TGTGCCAGCAGTTTTACAGGGGGCGACACTGAAGCTTTCTTT. Translating it yields CASSFTGGDTEAFF. V usage is TRBV27 and J usage is TRBJ1-1; 9 nucleotides match TRBD1. CDR1 and CDR2 from the germline V gene are MNHEY and SMNVEV (reference sequence). The CDR3 length is 14 residues. V lost 3 bases to trimming and J lost 3 bases; unmatched junction nucleotides: 2.

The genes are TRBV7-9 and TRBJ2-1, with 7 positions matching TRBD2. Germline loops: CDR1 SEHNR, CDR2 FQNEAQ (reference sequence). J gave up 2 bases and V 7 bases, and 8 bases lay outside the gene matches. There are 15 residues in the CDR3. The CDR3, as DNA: TGTGCCAGCACCGGAAGCGGGGTCACCTACAATGAGCAGTTCTTC. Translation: CASTGSGVTYNEQFF.

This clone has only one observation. The CDR3 region has the DNA TGTGCCAGCAGTCTACAGGGATCCCTCTATGGCTACACCTTC. The encoded protein is CASSLQGSLYGYTF. The rearrangement uses TRBV27 and TRBJ1-2, with D possibly being TRBD1 (6 bases). The CDR3 spans 14 residues. Per germline, CDR1 MNHEY and CDR2 SMNVEV (reference sequence). V dropped 5 bases and J dropped 4 bases, with 14 bases sitting between them.

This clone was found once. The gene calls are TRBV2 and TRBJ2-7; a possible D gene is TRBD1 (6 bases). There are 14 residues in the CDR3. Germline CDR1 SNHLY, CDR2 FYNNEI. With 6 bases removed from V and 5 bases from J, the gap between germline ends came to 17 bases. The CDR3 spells CASRKTGEINEQYF. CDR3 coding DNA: TGTGCCAGCAGGAAGACAGGTGAGATCAACGAGCAGTACTTC.

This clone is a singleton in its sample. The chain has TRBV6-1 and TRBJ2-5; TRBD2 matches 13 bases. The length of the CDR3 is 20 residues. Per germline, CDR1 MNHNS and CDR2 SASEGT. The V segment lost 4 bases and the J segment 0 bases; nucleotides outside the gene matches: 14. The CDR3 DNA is TGTGCCAGCAGTGTAAGGGGGGTTAGGACTAGCGGGGGTAACCAAGAGACCCAGTACTTC. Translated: CASSVRGVRTSGGNQETQYF.

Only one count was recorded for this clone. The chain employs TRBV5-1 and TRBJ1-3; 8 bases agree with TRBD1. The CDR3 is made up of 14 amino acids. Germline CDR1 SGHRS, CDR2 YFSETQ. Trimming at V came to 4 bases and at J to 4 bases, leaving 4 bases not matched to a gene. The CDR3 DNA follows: TGCGCCAGCAGCCAGGACAGGGAAGGAAACACCATATATTTT. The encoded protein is CASSQDREGNTIYF.

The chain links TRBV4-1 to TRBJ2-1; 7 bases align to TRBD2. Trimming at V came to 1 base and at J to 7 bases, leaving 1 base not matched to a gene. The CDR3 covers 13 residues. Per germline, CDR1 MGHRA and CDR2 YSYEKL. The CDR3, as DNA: TGCGCCAGCAGCCAAGTCGGGGGGAATGAGCAGTTCTTC. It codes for CASSQVGGNEQFF.

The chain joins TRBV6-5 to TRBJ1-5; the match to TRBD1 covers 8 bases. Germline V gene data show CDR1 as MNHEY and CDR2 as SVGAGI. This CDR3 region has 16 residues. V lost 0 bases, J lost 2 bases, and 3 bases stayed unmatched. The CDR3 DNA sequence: TGTGCCAGCAGTTACTCGGCAGGGGGCGGCAATCAGCCCCAGCATTTT. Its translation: CASSYSAGGGNQPQHF.

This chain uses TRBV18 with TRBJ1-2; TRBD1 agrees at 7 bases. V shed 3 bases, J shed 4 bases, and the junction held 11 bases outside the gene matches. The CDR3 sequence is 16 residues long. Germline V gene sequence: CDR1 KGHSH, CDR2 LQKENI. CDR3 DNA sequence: TGTGCCAGCTCACCCTTGACAGGGTTCTCACTCTATGGCTACACCTTC. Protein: CASSPLTGFSLYGYTF.

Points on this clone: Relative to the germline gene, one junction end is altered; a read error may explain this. The chain's CDR3 is CASIDTGVNAEAFF. The CDR3 DNA reads TGCGCCAGCATAGATACAGGGGTGAACGCTGAAGCTTTCTTT. V and J are TRBV5-1 and TRBJ1-1; 7 bases fit TRBD1. Germline V gene data show CDR1 as SGHRS and CDR2 as YFSETQ. The CDR3 spans 14 residues.

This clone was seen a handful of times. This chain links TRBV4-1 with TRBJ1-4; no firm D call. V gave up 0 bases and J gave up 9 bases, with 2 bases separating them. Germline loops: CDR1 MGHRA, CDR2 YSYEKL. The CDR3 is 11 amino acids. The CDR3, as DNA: TGCGCCAGCAGCCAAGACAAAAAACTGTTTTTT. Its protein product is CASSQDKKLFF.

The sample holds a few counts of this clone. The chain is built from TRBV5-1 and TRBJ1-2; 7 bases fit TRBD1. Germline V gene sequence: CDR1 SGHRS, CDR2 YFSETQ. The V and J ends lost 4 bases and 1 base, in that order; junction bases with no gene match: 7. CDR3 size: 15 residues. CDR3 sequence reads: CASSLGQVYNYGYTF. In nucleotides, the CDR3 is TGCGCCAGCAGCCTAGGACAGGTATATAACTATGGCTACACCTTC. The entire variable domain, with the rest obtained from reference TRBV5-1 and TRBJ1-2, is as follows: KAGVTQTPRYLIKTRGQQVTLSCSPISGHRSVSWYQQTPGQGLQFLFEYFSETQRNKGNFPGRFSGRQFSNSRSEMNVSTLELGDSALYLCASSLGQVYNYGYTFGSGTRLTVV.

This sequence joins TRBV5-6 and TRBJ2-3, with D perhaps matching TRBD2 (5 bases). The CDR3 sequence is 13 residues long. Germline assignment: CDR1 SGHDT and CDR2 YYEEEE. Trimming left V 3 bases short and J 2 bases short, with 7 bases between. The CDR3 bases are TGTGCCAGCAGCTGGACTGACACAGATACGCAGTATTTT. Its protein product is CASSWTDTDTQYF.

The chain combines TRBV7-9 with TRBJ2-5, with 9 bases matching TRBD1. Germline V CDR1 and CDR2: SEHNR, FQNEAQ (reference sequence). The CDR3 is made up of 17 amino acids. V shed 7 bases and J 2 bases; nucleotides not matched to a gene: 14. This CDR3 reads CASIPAPDRGEQETQYF. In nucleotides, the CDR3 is TGTGCCAGCATCCCCGCTCCTGACAGGGGGGAGCAAGAGACCCAGTACTTC.

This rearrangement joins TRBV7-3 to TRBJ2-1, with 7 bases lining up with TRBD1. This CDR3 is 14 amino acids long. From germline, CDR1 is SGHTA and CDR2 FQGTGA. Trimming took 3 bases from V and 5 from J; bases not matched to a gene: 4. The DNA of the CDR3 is TGTGCCAGCAGCTTCCCGGGACAGAACAATGAGCAGTTCTTC. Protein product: CASSFPGQNNEQFF.

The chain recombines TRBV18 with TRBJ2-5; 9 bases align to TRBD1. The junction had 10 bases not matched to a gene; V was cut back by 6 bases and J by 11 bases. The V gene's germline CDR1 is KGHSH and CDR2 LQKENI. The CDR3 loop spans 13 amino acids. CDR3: CASSEDRGGEQYF. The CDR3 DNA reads TGTGCCAGCTCCGAGGACAGGGGAGGTGAGCAGTACTTC.

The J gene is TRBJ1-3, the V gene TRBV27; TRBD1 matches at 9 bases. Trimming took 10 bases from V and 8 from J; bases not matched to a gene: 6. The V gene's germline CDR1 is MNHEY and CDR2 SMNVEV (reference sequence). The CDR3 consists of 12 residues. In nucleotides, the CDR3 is TGTGCCAACGCCGACAGGGGGGACACCATATATTTT. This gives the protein CANADRGDTIYF.

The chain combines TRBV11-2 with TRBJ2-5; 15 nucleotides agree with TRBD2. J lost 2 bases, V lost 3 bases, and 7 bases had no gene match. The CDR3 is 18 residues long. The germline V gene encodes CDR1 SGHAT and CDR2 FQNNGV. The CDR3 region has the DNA TGTGCCAGCAGCTTGACCTCGGGACTAGCGGGGGGACAAGAGACCCAGTACTTC. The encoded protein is CASSLTSGLAGGQETQYF.

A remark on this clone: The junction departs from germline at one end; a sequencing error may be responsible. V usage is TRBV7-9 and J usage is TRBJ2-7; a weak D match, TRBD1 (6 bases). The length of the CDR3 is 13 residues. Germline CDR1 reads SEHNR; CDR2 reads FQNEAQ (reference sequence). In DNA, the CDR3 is TGTTCCAGCAGCTTGGGGGCTTCCTACGAGCAGTACTTC. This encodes CSSSLGASYEQYF.

The CDR3 bases are TGTGCCAGTAGTCACACCGGGACAGCTAACTATGGCTACACCTTC. This sequence encodes CASSHTGTANYGYTF. J is TRBJ1-2 and V is TRBV19; 7 nucleotides line up with TRBD1. Looked up from germline, CDR1 is LNHDA and CDR2 is SQIVND (reference sequence). This CDR3 has 15 amino acids. V gave up 5 bases and J gave up 0 bases; unmatched junction bases: 6.

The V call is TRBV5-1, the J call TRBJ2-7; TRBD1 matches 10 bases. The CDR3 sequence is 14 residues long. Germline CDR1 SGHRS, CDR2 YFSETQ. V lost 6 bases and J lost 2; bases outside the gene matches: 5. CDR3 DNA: TGCGCCAGCACGTGGGGACAGGGGACCTACGAGCAGTACTTC. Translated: CASTWGQGTYEQYF.

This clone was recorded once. The CDR3, as DNA: TGTGCCAGCAGTTACCCAACAGGGTCCCAAGAGACCCAGTACTTC. Residues: CASSYPTGSQETQYF. V gene TRBV6-6 combines with J gene TRBJ2-5; D may be TRBD1 (6 bases). The CDR3 loop spans 15 amino acids. The germline gives CDR1 MNHNY, CDR2 SVGAGI (reference sequence). V gave up 2 bases and J gave up 1 base, with 11 bases separating them.

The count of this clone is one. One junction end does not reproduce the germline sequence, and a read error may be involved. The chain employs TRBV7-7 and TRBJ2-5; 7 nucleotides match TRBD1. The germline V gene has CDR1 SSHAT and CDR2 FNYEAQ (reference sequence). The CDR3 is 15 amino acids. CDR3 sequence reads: CASSSLGTAEETQYF. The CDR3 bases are TGTGCTAGCAGCTCCTTAGGGACAGCGGAAGAGACCCAGTACTTC.

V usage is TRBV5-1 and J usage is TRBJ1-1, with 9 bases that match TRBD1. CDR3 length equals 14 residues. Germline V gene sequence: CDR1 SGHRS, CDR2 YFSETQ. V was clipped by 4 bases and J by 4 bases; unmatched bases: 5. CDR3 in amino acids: CASSGDRVVTEAFF. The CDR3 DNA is TGCGCCAGCAGCGGGGACAGGGTGGTCACTGAAGCTTTCTTT.